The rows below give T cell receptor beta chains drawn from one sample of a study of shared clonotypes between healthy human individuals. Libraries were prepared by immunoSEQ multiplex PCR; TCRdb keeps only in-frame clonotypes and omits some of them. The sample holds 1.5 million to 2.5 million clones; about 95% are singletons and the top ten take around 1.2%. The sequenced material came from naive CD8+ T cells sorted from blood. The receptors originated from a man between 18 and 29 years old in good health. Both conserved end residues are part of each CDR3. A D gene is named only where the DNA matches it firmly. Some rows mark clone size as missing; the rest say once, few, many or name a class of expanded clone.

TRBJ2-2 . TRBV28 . CASTSLDGPYTGELFF TGTGCCAGCACCTCGTTGGACGGGCCCTACACCGGGGAGCTGTTTTTT
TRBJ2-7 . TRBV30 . CAWSGGLSYEQYF TGTGCCTGGAGTGGAGGCCTCTCCTACGAGCAGTACTTC
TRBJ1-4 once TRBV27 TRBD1 CASSFTGAAEKLFF TGTGCCAGCAGTTTTACAGGGGCCGCGGAAAAACTGTTTTTT
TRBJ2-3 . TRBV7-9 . CASSPSEGETDTQYF TGTGCCAGCAGCCCTTCCGAGGGGGAGACAGATACGCAGTATTTT
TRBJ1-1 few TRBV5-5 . CASSLWSTEAFF TGTGCCAGCAGCTTGTGGTCGACTGAAGCTTTCTTT
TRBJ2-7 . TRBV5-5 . CASSLGQGWYEQYF TGTGCCAGCAGCTTGGGTCAGGGGTGGTACGAGCAGTACTTC
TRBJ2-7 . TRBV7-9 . CASSLAGPNQEQYF TGTGCCAGCAGCTTAGCGGGCCCCAACCAGGAGCAGTACTTC
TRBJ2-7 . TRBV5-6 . CASSSEGGYEQYF TGTGCCAGCAGCTCCGAGGGGGGCTACGAGCAGTACTTC
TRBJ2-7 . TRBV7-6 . CASRRDLNYEQYF TGTGCCAGCAGGCGGGACCTTAACTACGAGCAGTACTTC
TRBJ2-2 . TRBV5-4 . CASSLLWSSASSGELFF TGTGCCAGCAGCTTGTTATGGTCGTCGGCGAGTAGCGGGGAGCTGTTTTTT
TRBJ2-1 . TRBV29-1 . CSVEWGEDEQFF TGCAGCGTTGAATGGGGGGAGGATGAGCAGTTCTTC
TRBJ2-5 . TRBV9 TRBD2 CASSVGGLAGPDQETQYF TGTGCCAGCAGCGTAGGCGGACTAGCGGGGCCTGATCAAGAGACCCAGTACTTC
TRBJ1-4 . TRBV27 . CASSSLGVQATNEKLFF TGTGCCAGCAGTTCCCTTGGGGTTCAGGCAACTAATGAAAAACTGTTTTTT
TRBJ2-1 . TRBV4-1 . CASSQDSGTSFYNEQFF TGCGCCAGCAGCCAAGACTCCGGGACAAGCTTTTACAATGAGCAGTTCTTC
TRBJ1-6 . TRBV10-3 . CAISESTSIGSPLHF TGTGCCATCAGTGAGTCGACCTCAATTGGATCACCCCTCCACTTT